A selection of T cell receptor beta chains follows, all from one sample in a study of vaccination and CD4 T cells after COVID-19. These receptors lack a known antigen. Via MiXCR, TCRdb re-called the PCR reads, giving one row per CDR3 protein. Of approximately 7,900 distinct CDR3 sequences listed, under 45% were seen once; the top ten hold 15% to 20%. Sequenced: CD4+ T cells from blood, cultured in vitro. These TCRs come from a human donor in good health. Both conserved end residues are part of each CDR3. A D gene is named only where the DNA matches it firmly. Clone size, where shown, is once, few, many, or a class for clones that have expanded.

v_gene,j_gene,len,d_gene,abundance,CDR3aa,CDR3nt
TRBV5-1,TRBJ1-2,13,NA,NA,CASSLGGPTGYTF,TGCGCCAGCAGCTTGGGGGGACCTACTGGCTACACCTTC
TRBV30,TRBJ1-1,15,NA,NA,CAWSGTWGGNTEAFF,TGTGCCTGGAGCGGGACGTGGGGAGGGAACACTGAAGCTTTCTTT
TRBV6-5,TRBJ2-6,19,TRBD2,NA,CASSYLGLAETSGANVLTF,TGTGCCAGCAGTTACCTGGGACTAGCGGAGACCTCTGGGGCCAACGTCCTGACTTTC
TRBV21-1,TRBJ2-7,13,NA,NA,CASTLGGGSRGYF,TGTGCCAGCACTCTGGGGGGCGGCTCCAGAGGGTACTTC
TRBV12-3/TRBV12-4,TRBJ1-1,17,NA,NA,CASSFMTVVSMNTEAFF,TGTGCCAGCAGTTTTATGACAGTTGTTTCAATGAACACTGAAGCTTTCTTT
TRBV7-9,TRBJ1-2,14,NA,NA,CASSFVGGYYGYTF,TGTGCCAGCAGCTTTGTGGGCGGTTACTATGGCTACACCTTC
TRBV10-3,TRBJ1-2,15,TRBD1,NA,CAIRGEGTGIYGYTF,TGTGCCATCAGAGGGGAGGGGACAGGCATCTATGGCTACACCTTC
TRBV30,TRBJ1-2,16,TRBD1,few,CAWSVRGGQGINGYTF,TGTGCCTGGAGTGTACGGGGGGGACAGGGGATAAATGGCTACACCTTC
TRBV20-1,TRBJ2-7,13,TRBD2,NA,CSAKTSGVNEQYF,TGCAGTGCAAAGACTAGCGGGGTTAACGAGCAGTACTTC
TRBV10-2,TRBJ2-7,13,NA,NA,CASGGPPRYEQYF,TGCGCCAGCGGGGGTCCCCCCCGCTACGAGCAGTACTTC
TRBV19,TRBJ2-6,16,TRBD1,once,CASSPTGTSGANVLTF,TGTGCCAGTAGTCCGACAGGGACCTCTGGGGCCAACGTCCTGACTTTC
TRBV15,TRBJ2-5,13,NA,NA,CATSRGEEETQYF,TGTGCCACCAGCAGAGGTGAGGAAGAGACCCAGTACTTC
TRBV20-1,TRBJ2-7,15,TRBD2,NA,CSARRLAGGLGEQYF,TGCAGTGCTAGAAGACTAGCGGGGGGGCTTGGCGAGCAGTACTTC
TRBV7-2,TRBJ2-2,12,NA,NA,CASSFLGGELFF,TGTGCCAGCAGCTTCCTTGGCGGGGAGCTGTTTTTT
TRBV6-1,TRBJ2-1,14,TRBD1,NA,CASSRDRADNEQFF,TGTGCCAGCAGCCGGGACAGGGCGGACAATGAGCAGTTCTTC
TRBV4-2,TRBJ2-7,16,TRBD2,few,CASSQLGGVETYEQYF,TGTGCCAGCAGCCAATTGGGGGGGGTCGAGACCTACGAGCAGTACTTC
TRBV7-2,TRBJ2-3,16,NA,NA,CASSPGGGRAPDTQYF,TGTGCCAGCAGCCCAGGGGGCGGGAGGGCCCCAGATACGCAGTATTTT
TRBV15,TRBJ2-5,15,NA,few,CATSRDDEVGETQYF,TGTGCCACCAGCAGAGATGACGAGGTTGGAGAGACCCAGTACTTC